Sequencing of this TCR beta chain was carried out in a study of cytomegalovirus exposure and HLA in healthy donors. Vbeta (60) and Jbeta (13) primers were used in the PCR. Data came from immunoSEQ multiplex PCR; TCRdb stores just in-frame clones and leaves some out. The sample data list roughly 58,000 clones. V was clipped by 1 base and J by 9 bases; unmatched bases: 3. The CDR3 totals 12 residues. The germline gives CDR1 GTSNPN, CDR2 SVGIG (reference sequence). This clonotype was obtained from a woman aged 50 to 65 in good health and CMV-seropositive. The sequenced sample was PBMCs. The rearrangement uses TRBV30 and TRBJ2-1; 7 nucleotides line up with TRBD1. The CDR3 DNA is TGTGCCTGGAGTGACAGGGGTGGTGAGCAGTTCTTC. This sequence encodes CAWSDRGGEQFF.